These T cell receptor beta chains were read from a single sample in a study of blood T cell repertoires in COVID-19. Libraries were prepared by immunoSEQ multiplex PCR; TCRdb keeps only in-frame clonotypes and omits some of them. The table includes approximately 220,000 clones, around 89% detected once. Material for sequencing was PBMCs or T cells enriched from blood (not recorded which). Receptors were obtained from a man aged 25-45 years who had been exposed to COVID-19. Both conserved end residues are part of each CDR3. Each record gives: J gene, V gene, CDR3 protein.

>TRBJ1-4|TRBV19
CASSRPGMGEKLFF
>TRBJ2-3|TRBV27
CASSSGPSGGTDTQYF
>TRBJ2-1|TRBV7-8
CASSLGFPGQGFLGEQFF
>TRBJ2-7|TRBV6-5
CASSPGQGASLWQYF
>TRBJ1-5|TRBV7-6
CASSLGRSTIGAQHF
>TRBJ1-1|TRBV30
CAWSDGQLNTEAFF
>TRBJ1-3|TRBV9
CASSAWGLGNTIYF
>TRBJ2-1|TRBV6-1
CASREDNILSNEQFF
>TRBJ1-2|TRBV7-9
CASSRDRGLYGYTF
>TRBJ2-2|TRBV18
CASSPRFLAATGELFF
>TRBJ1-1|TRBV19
CASRERQGALSEAFF
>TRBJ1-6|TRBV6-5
CASSYTGQGNSPLHF
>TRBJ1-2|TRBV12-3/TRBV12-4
CASASTGAYGYTF
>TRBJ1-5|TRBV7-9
CASSAGQGDNQPQHF
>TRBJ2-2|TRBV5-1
CASSGGWTGTLTGELFF
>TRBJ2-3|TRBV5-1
CASSRRDFGSDTQYF
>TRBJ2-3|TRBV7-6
CASSSGGGADTQYF
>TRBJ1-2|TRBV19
CASTTKGLHHGYTF
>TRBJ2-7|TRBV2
CASRPRTGEGVESF
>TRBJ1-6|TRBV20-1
CSASHGQESPLHF
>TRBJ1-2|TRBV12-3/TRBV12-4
CASSLWGGYGYTF
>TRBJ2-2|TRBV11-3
CASSFGDYPGELFF
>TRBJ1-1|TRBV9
CASSVDREIGAFF
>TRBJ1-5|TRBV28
CASSVGQPQHF
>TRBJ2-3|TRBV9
CASSVAPQADTQYF
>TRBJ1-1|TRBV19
CASSILGSGTRGHGPTLDTEAFF
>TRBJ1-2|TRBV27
CASSLGVHYGYTF
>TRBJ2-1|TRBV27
CASSSPSGGRSYNEQFF
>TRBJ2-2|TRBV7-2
CASSLARGLAGVTGELFF
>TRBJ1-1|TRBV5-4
CASSRVGGTEAFF
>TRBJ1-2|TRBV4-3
CASSQDVSQGRIGYTF
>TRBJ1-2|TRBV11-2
CASSPDRVGGYTF
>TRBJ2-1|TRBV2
CASSETRGPEQFF
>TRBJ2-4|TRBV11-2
CASSFQGSQYF
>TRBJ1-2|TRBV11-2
CASSLEPIGYRVEGYTF
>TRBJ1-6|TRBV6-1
CASSDRGTISPLHF
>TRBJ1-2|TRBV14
CASSRDSNYGYTF
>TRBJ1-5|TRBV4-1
CASSQFETKDSSNQPQHF
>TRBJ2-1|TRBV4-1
CASSQDLKGKGEFF
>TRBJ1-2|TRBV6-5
CASSYSNSYYGYTF
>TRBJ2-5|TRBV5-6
CASRPGTSGAQETQYF